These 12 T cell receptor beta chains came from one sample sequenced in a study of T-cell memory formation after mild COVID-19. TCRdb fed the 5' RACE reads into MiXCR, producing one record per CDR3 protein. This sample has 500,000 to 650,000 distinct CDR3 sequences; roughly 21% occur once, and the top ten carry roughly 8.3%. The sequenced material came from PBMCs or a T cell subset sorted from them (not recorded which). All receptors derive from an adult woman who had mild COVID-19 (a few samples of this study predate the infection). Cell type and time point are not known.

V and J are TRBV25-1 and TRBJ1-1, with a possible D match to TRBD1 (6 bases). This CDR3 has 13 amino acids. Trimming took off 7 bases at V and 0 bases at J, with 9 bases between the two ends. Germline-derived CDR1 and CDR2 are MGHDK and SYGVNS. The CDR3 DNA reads TGTGCCAGCAATGGACAGATGAACACTGAAGCTTTCTTT. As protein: CASNGQMNTEAFF.

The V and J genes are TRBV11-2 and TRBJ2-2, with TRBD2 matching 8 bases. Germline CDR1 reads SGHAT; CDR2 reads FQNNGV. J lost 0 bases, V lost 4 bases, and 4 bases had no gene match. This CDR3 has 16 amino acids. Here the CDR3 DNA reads TGTGCCAGCAGCTCACCCGGGGGGGCGAACACCGGGGAGCTGTTTTTT. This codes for CASSSPGGANTGELFF.

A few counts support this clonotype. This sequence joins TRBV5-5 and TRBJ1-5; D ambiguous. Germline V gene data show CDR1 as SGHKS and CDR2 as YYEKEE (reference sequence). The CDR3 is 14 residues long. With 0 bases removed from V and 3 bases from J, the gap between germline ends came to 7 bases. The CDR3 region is CASSLVAANQPQHF. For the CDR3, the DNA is TGTGCCAGCAGCTTGGTAGCAGCCAATCAGCCCCAGCATTTT.

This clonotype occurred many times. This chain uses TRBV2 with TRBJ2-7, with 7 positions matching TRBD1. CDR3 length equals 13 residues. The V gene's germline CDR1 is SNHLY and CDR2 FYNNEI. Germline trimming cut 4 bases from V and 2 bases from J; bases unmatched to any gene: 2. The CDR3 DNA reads TGTGCCAGCAGTGCGGGACAGACCTACGAGCAGTACTTC. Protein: CASSAGQTYEQYF. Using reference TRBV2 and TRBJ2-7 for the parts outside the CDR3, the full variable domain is EPEVTQTPSHQVTQMGQEVILRCVPISNHLYFYWYRQILGQKVEFLVSFYNNEISEKSEIFDDQFSVERPDGSNFTLKIRSTKLEDSAMYFCASSAGQTYEQYFGPGTRLTVT.

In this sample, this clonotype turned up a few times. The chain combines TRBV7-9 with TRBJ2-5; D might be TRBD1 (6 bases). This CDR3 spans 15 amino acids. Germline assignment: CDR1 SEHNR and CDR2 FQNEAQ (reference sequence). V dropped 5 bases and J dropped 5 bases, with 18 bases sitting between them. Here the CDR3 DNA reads TGTGCCAGCAGCCCTTACAGGGTGTTCGAGGAGACCCAGTACTTC. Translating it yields CASSPYRVFEETQYF.

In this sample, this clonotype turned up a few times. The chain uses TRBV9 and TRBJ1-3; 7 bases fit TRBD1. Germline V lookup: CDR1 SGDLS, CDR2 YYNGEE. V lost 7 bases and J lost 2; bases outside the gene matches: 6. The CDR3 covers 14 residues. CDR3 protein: CASGNGQAGNTIYF. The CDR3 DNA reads TGTGCCAGCGGAAATGGACAGGCTGGAAACACCATATATTTT.

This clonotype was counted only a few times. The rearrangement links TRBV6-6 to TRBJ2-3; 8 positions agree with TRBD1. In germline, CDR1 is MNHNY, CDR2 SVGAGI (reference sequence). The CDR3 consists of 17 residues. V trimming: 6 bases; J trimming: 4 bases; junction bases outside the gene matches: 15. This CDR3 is CASRYPRAGGVADTQYF. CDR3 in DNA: TGTGCCAGCAGATACCCCAGAGCAGGGGGCGTTGCAGATACGCAGTATTTT.

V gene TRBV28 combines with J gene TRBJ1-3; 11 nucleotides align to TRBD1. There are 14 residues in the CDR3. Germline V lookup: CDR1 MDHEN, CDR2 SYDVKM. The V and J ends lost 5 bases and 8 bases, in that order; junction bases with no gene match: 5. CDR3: CASSPGTGGHTIYF. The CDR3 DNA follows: TGTGCCAGCAGTCCCGGGACAGGGGGTCACACCATATATTTT.

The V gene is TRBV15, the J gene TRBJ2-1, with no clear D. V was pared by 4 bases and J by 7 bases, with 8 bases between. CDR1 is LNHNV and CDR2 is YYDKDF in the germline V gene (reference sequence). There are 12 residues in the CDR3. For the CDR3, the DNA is TGTGCCACCAGCACATTCGCGAATGAGCAGTTCTTC. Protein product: CATSTFANEQFF.

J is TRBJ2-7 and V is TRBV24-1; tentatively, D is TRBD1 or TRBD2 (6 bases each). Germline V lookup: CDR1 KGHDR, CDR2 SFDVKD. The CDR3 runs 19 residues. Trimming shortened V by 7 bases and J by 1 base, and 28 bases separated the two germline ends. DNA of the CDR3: TGTGCCACCAGGAGAGAGTGGAAGGGGGGCGTCCTACCTTCCTACGAGCAGTACTTC. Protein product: CATRREWKGGVLPSYEQYF.

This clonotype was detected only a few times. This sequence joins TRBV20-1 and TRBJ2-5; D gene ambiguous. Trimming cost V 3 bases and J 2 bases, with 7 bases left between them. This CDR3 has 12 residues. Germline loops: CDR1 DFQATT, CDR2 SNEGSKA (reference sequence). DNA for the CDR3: TGCAGTGCTAGGGTGATGCAAGAGACCCAGTACTTC. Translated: CSARVMQETQYF.

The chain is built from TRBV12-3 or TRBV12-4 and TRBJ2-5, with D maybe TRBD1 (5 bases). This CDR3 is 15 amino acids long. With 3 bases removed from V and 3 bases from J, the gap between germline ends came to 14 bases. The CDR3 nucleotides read TGTGCCAGCAGTTTTTACGTGGGCAGGGAAGAGACCCAGTACTTC. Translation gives CASSFYVGREETQYF.